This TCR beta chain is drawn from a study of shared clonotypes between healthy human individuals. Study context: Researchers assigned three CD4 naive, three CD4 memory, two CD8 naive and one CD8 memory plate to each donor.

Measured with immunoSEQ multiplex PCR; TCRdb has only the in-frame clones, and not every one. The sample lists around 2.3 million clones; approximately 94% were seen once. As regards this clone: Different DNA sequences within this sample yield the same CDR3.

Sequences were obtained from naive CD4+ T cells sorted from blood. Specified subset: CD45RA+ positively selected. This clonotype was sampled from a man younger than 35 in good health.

In DNA form, the CDR3 reads TGTGCCAGCAGCCTGACCGGGACAGGGCCCTACGAGCAGTACTTC. Translated: CASSLTGTGPYEQYF. V is TRBV7-2 and J is TRBJ2-7; 9 bases are shared with TRBD1. Germline CDR1 SGHTA, CDR2 FQGNSA. V gave up 5 bases and J gave up 2 bases; unmatched junction bases: 7. The CDR3 loop spans 15 amino acids. The whole variable domain, remainder taken from reference TRBV7-2 and TRBJ2-7, is GAGVSQSPSNKVTEKGKDVELRCDPISGHTALYWYRQSLGQGLEFLIYFQGNSAPDKSGLPSDRFSAERTGGSVSTLTIQRTQQEDSAVYLCASSLTGTGPYEQYFGPGTRLTVT.